Shown below are 17 T cell receptor beta chains from a single sample sequenced in a study of blood T cell repertoires in COVID-19. Repertoires were generated with immunoSEQ multiplex PCR, while TCRdb's copy carries only in-frame clones and drops some. The sample consists of more than 400,000 clones, roughly 87% of them appearing once. Specimen: PBMCs or T cells enriched from blood (not recorded which). These receptors all stem from a woman aged 18-29 years who had recovered from COVID-19.

The V and J genes are TRBV7-2 and TRBJ2-5, with 9 bases lining up with TRBD2. The germline V gene has CDR1 SGHTA and CDR2 FQGNSA. V lost 7 bases, J lost 1 base, and 4 bases stayed unmatched. This CDR3 spans 14 amino acids. The CDR3 region is CASIAGLAQETQYF. The CDR3 nucleotides read TGTGCCAGCATCGCGGGACTAGCCCAAGAGACCCAGTACTTC.

The chain uses TRBV6-5 and TRBJ1-2; a weak D match, TRBD1 (6 bases). From germline, CDR1 is MNHEY and CDR2 SVGAGI. V shed 6 bases and J shed 4 bases, with 9 bases lying between them. CDR3 length equals 12 residues. CDR3 region: CASRQGSYGYTF. The DNA for the CDR3 is TGTGCCAGCAGGCAGGGGTCCTATGGCTACACCTTC.

This clone appeared a single time. The chain employs TRBV6-5 and TRBJ2-7, with D possibly being TRBD2 (5 bases). Per germline, CDR1 MNHEY and CDR2 SVGAGI. This CDR3 contains 13 residues. Between the trimmed V and J ends, which lost 6 bases and 5 bases, there was a span of 14 bases. CDR3 amino acids: CASSPKGGHEQYF. CDR3 bases: TGTGCCAGCAGCCCCAAAGGCGGGCACGAGCAGTACTTC.

The chain has TRBV30 and TRBJ1-2, with 7 bases aligning to TRBD1. J lost 4 bases, V lost 8 bases, and 13 bases had no gene match. This CDR3 comprises 14 residues. Germline assignment: CDR1 GTSNPN and CDR2 SVGIG (reference sequence). CDR3 bases: TGTGCCGGCCTAACACAGGGGCCTAGCTATGGCTACACCTTC. Translating gives CAGLTQGPSYGYTF. The variable domain in full, with the rest retrieved from reference TRBV30 and TRBJ1-2, is SQTIHQWPATLVQPVGSPLSLECTVEGTSNPNLYWYRQAAGRGLQLLFYSVGIGQISSEVPQNLSASRPQDRQFILSSKKLLLSDSGFYLCAGLTQGPSYGYTFGSGTRLTVV.

A note on this clone: Other nucleotide sequences in the sample specify the same CDR3. V is TRBV18 and J is TRBJ2-5, with no clear D. Germline CDR1 and CDR2: KGHSH and LQKENI. V was cut by 3 bases and J by 2 bases, with 10 bases left in between. The length of the CDR3 is 14 residues. CDR3 protein: CASSPQALQETQYF. CDR3 coding DNA: TGTGCCAGCTCACCCCAGGCCCTTCAAGAGACCCAGTACTTC.

The J gene is TRBJ2-7, the V gene TRBV16; 8 bases are shared with TRBD1. V dropped 0 bases and J dropped 0; count of bases not matched to a gene: 1. This CDR3 region has 15 residues. Germline CDR1 and CDR2: KGHSY and FQNENV. The CDR3 spells CASSQSDRASYEQYF. The CDR3 DNA follows: TGTGCCAGCAGCCAATCGGACAGGGCCTCCTACGAGCAGTACTTC.

The chain employs TRBV3-1 (or the pseudogene TRBV3-2) and TRBJ2-7; 8 bases match TRBD1. The CDR3 covers 11 residues. After removal of 4 bases from V and 9 bases from J, the junction contained 2 bases not matched to a gene. Germline V lookup: CDR1 LGHDT, CDR2 YNNKEL (reference sequence). The DNA of the CDR3 is TGTGCCAGCAGCCTCGGACAGGGGCAGTACTTC. Its protein product is CASSLGQGQYF.

V and J are TRBV30 and TRBJ2-3, with a tentative D call TRBD2 (6 bases). The CDR3 has 14 amino acids. V dropped 0 bases and J dropped 2 bases, with 9 bases sitting between them. Per germline, CDR1 GTSNPN and CDR2 SVGIG (reference sequence). The chain's CDR3 is CAWSVGGDTDTQYF. In nucleotides, the CDR3 is TGTGCCTGGAGTGTGGGGGGAGACACAGATACGCAGTATTTT.

CDR3 sequence (DNA): TGTGCCAGCACCCCCGGACAGAATAACTATGGCTACACCTTC. Amino acid sequence: CASTPGQNNYGYTF. This sequence joins TRBV28 and TRBJ1-2; maybe TRBD1 (6 bases). CDR1 MDHEN and CDR2 SYDVKM come from the germline V gene. This CDR3 region has 14 residues. The germline V and J ends were trimmed by 7 bases and 1 base, with 13 bases remaining between them.

The chain carries TRBV7-9 and TRBJ2-7; tentative D call: TRBD1 (7 bases). Germline V lookup: CDR1 SEHNR, CDR2 FQNEAQ (reference sequence). The CDR3 totals 14 residues. Trimming took off 4 bases at V and 3 bases at J, with 13 bases between the two ends. CDR3 DNA: TGTGCCAGCAGCTCGGCGGGACAGATCTACGAGCAGTACTTC. Residues: CASSSAGQIYEQYF. Using reference TRBV7-9 and TRBJ2-7 for the parts outside the CDR3, the full variable domain is DTGVSQNPRHKITKRGQNVTFRCDPISEHNRLYWYRQTLGQGPEFLTYFQNEAQLEKSRLLSDRFSAERPKGSFSTLEIQRTEQGDSAMYLCASSSAGQIYEQYFGPGTRLTVT.

The J gene is TRBJ2-1, the V gene TRBV2; 10 bases match TRBD2. The J segment lost 15 bases and the V segment lost 2 bases, leaving 13 bases of the junction unmatched. The CDR3 spans 15 residues. Germline loops: CDR1 SNHLY, CDR2 FYNNEI. The CDR3 protein is CASSELSGGAGEVFF. CDR3 DNA: TGTGCCAGCAGTGAATTGAGCGGGGGGGCCGGGGAGGTGTTCTTC.

The V gene is TRBV30, the J gene TRBJ2-3, with TRBD1 matching 8 bases. J lost 2 bases, V lost 4 bases, and 11 bases had no gene match. Germline V lookup: CDR1 GTSNPN, CDR2 SVGIG (reference sequence). The CDR3 covers 16 residues. In nucleotides, the CDR3 is TGTGCCTGGAACCCAGGGGGCCGACGCGACACAGATACGCAGTATTTT. This gives the protein CAWNPGGRRDTDTQYF.

The rearrangement uses TRBV5-6 and TRBJ2-3; D is unclear. Trimming pared 0 bases from V and 0 bases from J, leaving 8 bases between. CDR1 and CDR2 (germline): SGHDT, YYEEEE. The CDR3 has 15 amino acids. The CDR3 DNA reads TGTGCCAGCAGCTTGGCGACTTCGAGCACAGATACGCAGTATTTT. Translation: CASSLATSSTDTQYF.

The chain carries TRBV19 and TRBJ1-2; 8 bases align to TRBD1. This CDR3 region has 14 residues. In germline, CDR1 is LNHDA, CDR2 SQIVND (reference sequence). After removal of 3 bases from V and 5 bases from J, the junction contained 5 bases not matched to a gene. The DNA of the CDR3 is TGTGCCAGTAGTATCGGGACAGGACGGTATGGCTACACCTTC. It translates to CASSIGTGRYGYTF. Full variable domain (outside the CDR3, taken from reference TRBV19 and TRBJ1-2): DGGITQSPKYLFRKEGQNVTLSCEQNLNHDAMYWYRQDPGQGLRLIYYSQIVNDFQKGDIAEGYSVSREKKESFPLTVTSAQKNPTAFYLCASSIGTGRYGYTFGSGTRLTVV.

V and J are TRBV2 and TRBJ1-1, with TRBD1 matching 8 bases. Germline V lookup: CDR1 SNHLY, CDR2 FYNNEI. With V trimmed by 3 bases and J by 1 base, 1 base remained unmatched. CDR3 length equals 14 residues. The CDR3 region is CASSDGQGNTEAFF. CDR3 nucleotides: TGTGCCAGCAGTGATGGACAGGGGAACACTGAAGCTTTCTTT. Looking up the rest from reference TRBV2 and TRBJ1-1 gives the full variable domain: EPEVTQTPSHQVTQMGQEVILRCVPISNHLYFYWYRQILGQKVEFLVSFYNNEISEKSEIFDDQFSVERPDGSNFTLKIRSTKLEDSAMYFCASSDGQGNTEAFFGQGTRLTVV.

This clone was picked up one time. This chain connects TRBV5-1 to TRBJ2-1, with a weak D call TRBD2 (6 bases). This CDR3 region has 16 residues. The germline V gene has CDR1 SGHRS and CDR2 YFSETQ. Trimming removed 1 base at V and 3 bases at J, with 14 bases between. As DNA, the CDR3 is TGCGCCAGCAGCTTGCAGACGGGAGCGGTCTACAATGAGCAGTTCTTC. Its protein product is CASSLQTGAVYNEQFF.

The J gene is TRBJ1-5, the V gene TRBV30; D unclear. V shed 0 bases and J shed 5 bases, with 8 bases lying between them. The CDR3 has 13 amino acids. CDR1 and CDR2 from the germline V gene are GTSNPN and SVGIG (reference sequence). The DNA of the CDR3 is TGTGCCTGGAGTGTATTCGGGGATCAGCCCCAGCATTTT. This gives the protein CAWSVFGDQPQHF.